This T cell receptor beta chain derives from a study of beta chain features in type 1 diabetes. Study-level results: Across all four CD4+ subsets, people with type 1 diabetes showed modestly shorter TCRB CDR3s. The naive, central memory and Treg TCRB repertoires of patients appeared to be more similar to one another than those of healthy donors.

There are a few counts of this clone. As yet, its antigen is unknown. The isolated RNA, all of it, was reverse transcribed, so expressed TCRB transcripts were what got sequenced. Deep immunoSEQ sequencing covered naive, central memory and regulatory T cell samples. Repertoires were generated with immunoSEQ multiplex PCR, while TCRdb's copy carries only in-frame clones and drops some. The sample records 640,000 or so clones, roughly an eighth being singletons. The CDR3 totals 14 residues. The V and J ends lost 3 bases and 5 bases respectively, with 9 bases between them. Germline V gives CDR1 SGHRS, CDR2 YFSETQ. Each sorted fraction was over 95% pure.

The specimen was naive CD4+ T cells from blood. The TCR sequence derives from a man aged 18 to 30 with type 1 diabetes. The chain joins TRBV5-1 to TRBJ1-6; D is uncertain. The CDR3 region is CASSSEKNNSPLHF. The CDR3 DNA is TGCGCCAGCAGCTCTGAGAAGAATAATTCACCCCTCCACTTT.